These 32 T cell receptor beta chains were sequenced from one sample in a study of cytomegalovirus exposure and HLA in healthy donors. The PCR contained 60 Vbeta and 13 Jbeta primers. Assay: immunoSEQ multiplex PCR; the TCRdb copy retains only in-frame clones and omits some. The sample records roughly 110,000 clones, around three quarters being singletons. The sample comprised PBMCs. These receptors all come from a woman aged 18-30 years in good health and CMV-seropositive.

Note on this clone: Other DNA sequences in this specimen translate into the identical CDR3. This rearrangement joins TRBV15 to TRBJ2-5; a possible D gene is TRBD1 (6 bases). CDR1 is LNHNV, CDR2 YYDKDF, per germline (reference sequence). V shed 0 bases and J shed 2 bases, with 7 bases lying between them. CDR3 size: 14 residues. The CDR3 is CATSRDRGQETQYF. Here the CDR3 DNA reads TGTGCCACCAGCAGAGACAGGGGACAAGAGACCCAGTACTTC.

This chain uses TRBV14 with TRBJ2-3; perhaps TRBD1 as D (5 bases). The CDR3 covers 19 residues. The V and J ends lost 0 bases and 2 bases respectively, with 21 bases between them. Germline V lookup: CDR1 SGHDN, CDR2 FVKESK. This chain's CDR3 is CASSQDLAPGWGFTDTQYF. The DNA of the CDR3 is TGTGCCAGCAGCCAAGATCTGGCACCAGGGTGGGGTTTCACAGATACGCAGTATTTT.

This chain's CDR3 is CASSLKLRTAYNEQFF. DNA for the CDR3: TGTGCCAGCAGCTTAAAGTTAAGGACAGCCTACAATGAGCAGTTCTTC. This chain joins TRBV7-3 and TRBJ2-1, with a weak D call TRBD1 (6 bases). The germline V gene encodes CDR1 SGHTA and CDR2 FQGTGA. V shed 1 base and J shed 2 bases, with 12 bases lying between them. The CDR3 runs to 16 residues.

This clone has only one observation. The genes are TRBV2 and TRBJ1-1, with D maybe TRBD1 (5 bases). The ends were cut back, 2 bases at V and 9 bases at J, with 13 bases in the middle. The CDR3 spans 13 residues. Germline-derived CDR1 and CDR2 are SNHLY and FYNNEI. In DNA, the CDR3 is TGTGCCAGCAGTGAAATGGCAGGGACTCAAGCTTTCTTT. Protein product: CASSEMAGTQAFF. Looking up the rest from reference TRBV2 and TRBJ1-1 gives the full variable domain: EPEVTQTPSHQVTQMGQEVILRCVPISNHLYFYWYRQILGQKVEFLVSFYNNEISEKSEIFDDQFSVERPDGSNFTLKIRSTKLEDSAMYFCASSEMAGTQAFFGQGTRLTVV.

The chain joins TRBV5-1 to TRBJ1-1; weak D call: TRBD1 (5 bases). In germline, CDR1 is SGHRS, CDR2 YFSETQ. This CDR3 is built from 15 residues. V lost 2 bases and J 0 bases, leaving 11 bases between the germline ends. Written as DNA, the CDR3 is TGCGCCAGCAGCTTAGACAGCTTCATGAACACTGAAGCTTTCTTT. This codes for CASSLDSFMNTEAFF. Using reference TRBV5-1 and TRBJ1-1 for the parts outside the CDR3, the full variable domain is KAGVTQTPRYLIKTRGQQVTLSCSPISGHRSVSWYQQTPGQGLQFLFEYFSETQRNKGNFPGRFSGRQFSNSRSEMNVSTLELGDSALYLCASSLDSFMNTEAFFGQGTRLTVV.

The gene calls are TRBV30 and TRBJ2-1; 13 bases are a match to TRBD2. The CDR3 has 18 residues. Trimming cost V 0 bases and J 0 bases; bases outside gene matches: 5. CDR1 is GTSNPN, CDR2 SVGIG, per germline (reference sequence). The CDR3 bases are TGTGCCTGGAGTGTAGCGGGACTAGCGGGAACCTCCTACAATGAGCAGTTCTTC. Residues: CAWSVAGLAGTSYNEQFF.

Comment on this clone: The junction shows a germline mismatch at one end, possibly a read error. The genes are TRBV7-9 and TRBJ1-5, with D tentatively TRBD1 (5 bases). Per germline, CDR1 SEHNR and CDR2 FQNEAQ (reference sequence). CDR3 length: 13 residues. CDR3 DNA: TGTTCCAGCAGCTTAACGGGGGATCAGCCCCAGCATTTT. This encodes CSSSLTGDQPQHF.

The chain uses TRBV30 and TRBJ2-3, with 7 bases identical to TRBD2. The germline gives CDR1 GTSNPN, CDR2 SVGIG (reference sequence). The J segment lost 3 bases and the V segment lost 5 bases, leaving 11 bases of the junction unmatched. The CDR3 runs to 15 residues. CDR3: CAWSVGAGVTDTQYF. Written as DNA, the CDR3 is TGTGCCTGGTCCGTTGGGGCGGGAGTAACAGATACGCAGTATTTT.

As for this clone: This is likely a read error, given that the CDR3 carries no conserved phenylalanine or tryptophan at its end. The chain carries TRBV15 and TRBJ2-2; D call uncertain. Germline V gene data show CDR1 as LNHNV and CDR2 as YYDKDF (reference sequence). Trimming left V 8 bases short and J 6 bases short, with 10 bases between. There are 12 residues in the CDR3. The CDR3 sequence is CATHDDPGELFL. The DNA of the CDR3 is TGTGCCACCCATGACGACCCCGGGGAGCTGTTTTTG.

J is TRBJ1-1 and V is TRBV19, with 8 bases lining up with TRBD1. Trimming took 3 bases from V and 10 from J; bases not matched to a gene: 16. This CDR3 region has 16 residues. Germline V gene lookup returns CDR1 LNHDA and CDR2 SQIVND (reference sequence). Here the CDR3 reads CASSISIAGGYIGAFF. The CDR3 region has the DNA TGTGCCAGTAGTATCTCGATTGCAGGGGGCTATATAGGAGCTTTCTTT.

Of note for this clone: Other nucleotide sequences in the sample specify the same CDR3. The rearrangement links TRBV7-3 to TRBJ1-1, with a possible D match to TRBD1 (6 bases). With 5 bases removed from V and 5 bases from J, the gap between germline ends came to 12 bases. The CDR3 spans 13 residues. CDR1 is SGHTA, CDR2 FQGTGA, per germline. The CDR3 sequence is CASSPQGGTEAFF. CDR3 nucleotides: TGTGCCAGCAGCCCACAGGGCGGGACTGAAGCTTTCTTT.

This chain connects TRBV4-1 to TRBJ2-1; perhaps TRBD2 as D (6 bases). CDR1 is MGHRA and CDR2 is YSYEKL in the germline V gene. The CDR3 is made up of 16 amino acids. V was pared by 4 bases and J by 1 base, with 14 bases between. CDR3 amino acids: CASSRPGTVSYNEQFF. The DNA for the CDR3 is TGCGCCAGCAGCCGTCCCGGGACTGTTTCCTACAATGAGCAGTTCTTC.

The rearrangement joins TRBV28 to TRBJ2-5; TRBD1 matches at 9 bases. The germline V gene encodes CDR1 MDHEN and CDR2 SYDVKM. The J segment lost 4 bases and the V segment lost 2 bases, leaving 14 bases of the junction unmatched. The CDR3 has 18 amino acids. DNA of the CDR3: TGTGCCAGCAGTTTAAGGGGTGTAGGGGGACAGGGTGGAGAGACCCAGTACTTC. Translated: CASSLRGVGGQGGETQYF.

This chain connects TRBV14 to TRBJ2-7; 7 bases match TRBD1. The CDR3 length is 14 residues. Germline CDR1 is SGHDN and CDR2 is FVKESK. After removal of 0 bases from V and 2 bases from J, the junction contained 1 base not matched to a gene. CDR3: CASSQDQGAYEQYF. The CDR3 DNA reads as TGTGCCAGCAGCCAAGATCAGGGGGCCTACGAGCAGTACTTC.

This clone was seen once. CDR3 in amino acids: CASSLRGVADTQYF. The CDR3 nucleotides are TGTGCCAGCAGCTTGAGGGGTGTAGCAGATACGCAGTATTTT. This chain uses TRBV5-4 with TRBJ2-3; D is possibly TRBD1 (5 bases). There are 14 residues in the CDR3. Germline CDR1 reads SGHNT; CDR2 reads YYREEE (reference sequence). Trimming cost V 1 base and J 4 bases, with 10 bases left between them.

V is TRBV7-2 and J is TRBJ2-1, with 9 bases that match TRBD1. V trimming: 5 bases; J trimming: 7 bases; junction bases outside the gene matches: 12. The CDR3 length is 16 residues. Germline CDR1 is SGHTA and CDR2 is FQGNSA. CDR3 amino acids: CASSAAGTGMRNEQFF. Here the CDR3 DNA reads TGTGCCAGCAGCGCCGCCGGGACAGGGATGAGGAATGAGCAGTTCTTC.

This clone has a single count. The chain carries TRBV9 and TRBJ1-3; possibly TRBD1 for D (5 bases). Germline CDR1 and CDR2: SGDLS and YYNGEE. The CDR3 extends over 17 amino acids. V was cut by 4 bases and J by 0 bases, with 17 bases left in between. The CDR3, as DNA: TGTGCCAGCAGCATTAGTGGAAGGGGCGCCTCTGGAAACACCATATATTTT. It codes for CASSISGRGASGNTIYF.

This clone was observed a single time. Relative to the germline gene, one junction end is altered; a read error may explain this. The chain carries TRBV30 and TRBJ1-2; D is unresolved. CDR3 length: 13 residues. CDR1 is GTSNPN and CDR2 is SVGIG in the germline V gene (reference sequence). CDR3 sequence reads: CDWSVSQPAGYTF. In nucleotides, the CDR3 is TGTGACTGGAGTGTATCACAGCCGGCGGGCTACACCTTC.

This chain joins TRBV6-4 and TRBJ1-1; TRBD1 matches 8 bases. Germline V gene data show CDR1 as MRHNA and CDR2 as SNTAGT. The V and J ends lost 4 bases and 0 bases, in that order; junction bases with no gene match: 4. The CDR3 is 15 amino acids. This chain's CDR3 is CASSGRQGMNTEAFF. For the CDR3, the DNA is TGTGCCAGCAGTGGACGACAGGGGATGAACACTGAAGCTTTCTTT.

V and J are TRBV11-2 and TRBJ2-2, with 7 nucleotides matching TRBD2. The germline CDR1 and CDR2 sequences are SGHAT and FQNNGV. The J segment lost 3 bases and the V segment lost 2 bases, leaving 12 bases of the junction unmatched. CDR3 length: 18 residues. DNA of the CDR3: TGTGCCAGCAGCTTACCCCCCCCAAGCGGGATTTACACCGGGGAGCTGTTTTTT. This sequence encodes CASSLPPPSGIYTGELFF.

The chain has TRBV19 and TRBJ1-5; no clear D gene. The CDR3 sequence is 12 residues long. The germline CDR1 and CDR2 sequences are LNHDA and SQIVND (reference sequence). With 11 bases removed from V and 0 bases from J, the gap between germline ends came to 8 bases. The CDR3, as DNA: TGTGCCGTTGCGGATAGCAATCAGCCCCAGCATTTT. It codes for CAVADSNQPQHF.

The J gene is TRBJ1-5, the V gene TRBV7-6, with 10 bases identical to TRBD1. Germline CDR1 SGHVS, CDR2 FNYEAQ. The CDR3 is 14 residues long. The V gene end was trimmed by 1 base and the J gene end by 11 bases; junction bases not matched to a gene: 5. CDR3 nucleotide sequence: TGTGCCAGCAGCTTAGTAGCCGGACAGGGGGCCCAGCATTTT. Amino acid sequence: CASSLVAGQGAQHF.

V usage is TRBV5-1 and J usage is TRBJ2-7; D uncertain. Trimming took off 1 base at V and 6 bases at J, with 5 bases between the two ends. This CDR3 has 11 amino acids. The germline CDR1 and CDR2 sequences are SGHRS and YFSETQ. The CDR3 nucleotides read TGCGCCAGCAGCTTGACGCGCGAGCAGTACTTC. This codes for CASSLTREQYF.

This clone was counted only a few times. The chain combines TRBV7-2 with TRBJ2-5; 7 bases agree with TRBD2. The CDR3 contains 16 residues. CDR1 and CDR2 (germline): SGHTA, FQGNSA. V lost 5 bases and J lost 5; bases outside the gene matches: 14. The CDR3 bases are TGTGCCAGCAGCCCGATCGGGGGGAGGGCCGCTGAGACCCAGTACTTC. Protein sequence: CASSPIGGRAAETQYF.

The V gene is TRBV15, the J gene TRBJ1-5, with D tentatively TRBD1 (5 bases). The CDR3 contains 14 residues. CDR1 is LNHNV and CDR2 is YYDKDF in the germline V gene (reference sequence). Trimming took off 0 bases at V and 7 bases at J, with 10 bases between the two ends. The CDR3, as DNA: TGTGCCACCAGCAGAGATCCGGGGGAACAGCCCCAGCATTTT. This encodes CATSRDPGEQPQHF.

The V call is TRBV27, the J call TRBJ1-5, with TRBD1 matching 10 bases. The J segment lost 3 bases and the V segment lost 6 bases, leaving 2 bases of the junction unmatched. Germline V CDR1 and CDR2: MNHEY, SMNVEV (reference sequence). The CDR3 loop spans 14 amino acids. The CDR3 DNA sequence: TGTGCCAGCAGCCGACAGGGGGCCAATCAGCCCCAGCATTTT. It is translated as CASSRQGANQPQHF.

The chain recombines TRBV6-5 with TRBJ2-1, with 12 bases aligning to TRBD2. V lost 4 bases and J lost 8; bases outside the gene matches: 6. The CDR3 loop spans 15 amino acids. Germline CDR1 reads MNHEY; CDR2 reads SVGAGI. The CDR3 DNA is TGTGCCAGCAGTTTTTCTAGCGGGAGGGCTTATGAGCAGTTCTTC. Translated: CASSFSSGRAYEQFF.

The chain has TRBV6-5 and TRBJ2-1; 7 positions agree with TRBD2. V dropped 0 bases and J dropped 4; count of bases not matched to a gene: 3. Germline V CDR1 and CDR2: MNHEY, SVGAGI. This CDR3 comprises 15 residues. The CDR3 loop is CASSYSRERYNEQFF. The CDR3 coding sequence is TGTGCCAGCAGTTACTCGCGGGAGAGGTACAATGAGCAGTTCTTC.

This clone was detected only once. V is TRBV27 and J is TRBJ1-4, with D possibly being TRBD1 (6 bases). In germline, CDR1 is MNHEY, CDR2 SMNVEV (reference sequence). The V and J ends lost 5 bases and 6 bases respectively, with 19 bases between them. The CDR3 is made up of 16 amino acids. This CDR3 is CASSPSVRGRDEKLFF. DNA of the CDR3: TGTGCCAGCAGTCCCTCGGTGCGGGGGCGGGATGAAAAACTGTTTTTT.

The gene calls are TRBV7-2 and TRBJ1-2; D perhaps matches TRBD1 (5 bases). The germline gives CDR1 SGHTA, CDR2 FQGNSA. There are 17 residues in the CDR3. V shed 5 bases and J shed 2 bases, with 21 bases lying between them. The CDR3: CASSLAGTLSGNYGYTF. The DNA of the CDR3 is TGTGCCAGCAGCCTTGCCGGGACTCTCAGCGGCAACTATGGCTACACCTTC.

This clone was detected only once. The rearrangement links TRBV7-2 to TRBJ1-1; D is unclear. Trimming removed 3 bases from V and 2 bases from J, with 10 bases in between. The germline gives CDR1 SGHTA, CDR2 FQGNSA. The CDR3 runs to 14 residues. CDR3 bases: TGTGCCAGCAGCTTCAAGGGAGGAAACACTGAAGCTTTCTTT. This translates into CASSFKGGNTEAFF.

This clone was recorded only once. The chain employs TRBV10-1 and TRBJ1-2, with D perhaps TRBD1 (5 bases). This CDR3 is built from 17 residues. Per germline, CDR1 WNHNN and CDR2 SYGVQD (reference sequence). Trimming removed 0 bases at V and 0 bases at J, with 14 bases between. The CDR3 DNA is TGCGCCAGCAGTGAGTCTACAGGTTTTGGTTCTAACTATGGCTACACCTTC. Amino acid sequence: CASSESTGFGSNYGYTF.